The present entry profiles one T cell receptor (beta chain) with its context. Germline assignment: CDR1 LGHDT and CDR2 YNNKEL (reference sequence). J lost 6 bases, V lost 4 bases, and 8 bases had no gene match. CDR3 length equals 14 residues. The sample originates from a study of blood T cell repertoires in COVID-19. Turning to the study itself: The United States, Italy and Spain supplied acute and convalescent COVID-19 samples.

Original handling: Reference gene primer amplification gave nucleated cell count estimates. Assay used: immunoSEQ multiplex PCR; TCRdb lists only in-frame clones, some missing. V and J calls plus clone size are reproduced from that table; the DNA served to infer D and trimming. The sample has 100,000 to 120,000 clones; approximately 90% are singletons. The gene calls are TRBV3-1 (or the pseudogene TRBV3-2) and TRBJ1-1; 7 positions match TRBD1. The receptor was derived from a woman in her forties or fifties with acute or convalescent COVID-19. Sequencing was performed on peripheral blood. The CDR3 coding sequence is TGTGCCAGCAGCCCATCCGGGACAGTCGCTGAAGCTTTCTTT. Translation gives CASSPSGTVAEAFF.